Below, 2 T cell receptor beta chains from the same sample are listed, as sequenced in a study of metastatic and nonmetastatic thyroid tumors. Using MiXCR, TCRdb re-called clones from the PCR reads. The sample lists tens of thousands of clones, more than 25% occurring once. Prior to thyroid surgery, none of the patients had received any treatment. The specimen was blood. These receptor sequences come from a female donor with papillary thyroid cancer or a benign thyroid nodule (not recorded which). Some clones in this sample may be carry-over from other donors' samples.

V gene TRBV5-5 combines with J gene TRBJ2-7; the match to TRBD1 covers 7 bases. Per the germline V gene, CDR1 is SGHKS and CDR2 is YYEKEE (reference sequence). The CDR3 consists of 13 residues. Trimming removed 2 bases from V and 7 bases from J; junction bases left unmatched: 6. CDR3 in DNA: TGTGCCAGCAGCTTAGACAGGGCTTGGGAGCAGTACTTC. The encoded protein is CASSLDRAWEQYF.

J is TRBJ2-3 and V is TRBV5-1, with D perhaps assigned TRBD1 or TRBD2 (5 bases each). Germline lookup yields CDR1 SGHRS and CDR2 YFSETQ. Trimming stripped 2 bases from V and 9 bases from J, with 16 bases between. This CDR3 is 14 amino acids long. This chain's CDR3 is CASSLGTNEGTQYF. The CDR3 DNA follows: TGCGCCAGCAGCTTAGGAACTAACGAGGGGACGCAGTATTTT.